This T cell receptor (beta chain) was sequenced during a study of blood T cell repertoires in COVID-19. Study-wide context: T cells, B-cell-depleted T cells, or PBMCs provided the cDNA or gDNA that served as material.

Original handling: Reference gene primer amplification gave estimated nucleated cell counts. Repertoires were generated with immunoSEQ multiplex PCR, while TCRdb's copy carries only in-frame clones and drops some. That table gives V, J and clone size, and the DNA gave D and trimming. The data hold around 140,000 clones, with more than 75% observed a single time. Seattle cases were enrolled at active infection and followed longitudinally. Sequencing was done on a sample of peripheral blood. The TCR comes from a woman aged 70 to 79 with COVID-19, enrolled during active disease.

CDR3 sequence (DNA): TGCGCCAGCAGCCCGGTGGACAGCCTAAGAAACACCATATATTTT. Protein product: CASSPVDSLRNTIYF. The chain uses TRBV4-1 and TRBJ1-3; tentatively, D is TRBD1 (6 bases). The V end lost 4 bases, the J end lost 5 bases, and 15 bases lay between the germline ends. Germline V gives CDR1 MGHRA, CDR2 YSYEKL. The length of the CDR3 is 15 residues.